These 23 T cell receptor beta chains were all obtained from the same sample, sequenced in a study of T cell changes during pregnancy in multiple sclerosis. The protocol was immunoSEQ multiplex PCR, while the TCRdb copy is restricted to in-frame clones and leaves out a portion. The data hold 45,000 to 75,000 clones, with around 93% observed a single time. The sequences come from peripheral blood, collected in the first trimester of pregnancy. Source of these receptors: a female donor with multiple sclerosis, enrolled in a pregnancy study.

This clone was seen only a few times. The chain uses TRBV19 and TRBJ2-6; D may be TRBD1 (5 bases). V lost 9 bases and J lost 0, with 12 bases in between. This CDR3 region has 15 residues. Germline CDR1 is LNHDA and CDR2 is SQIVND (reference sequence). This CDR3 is CASRPRVSGANVLTF. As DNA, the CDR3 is TGTGCCAGCCGGCCCAGGGTCTCTGGGGCCAACGTCCTGACTTTC.

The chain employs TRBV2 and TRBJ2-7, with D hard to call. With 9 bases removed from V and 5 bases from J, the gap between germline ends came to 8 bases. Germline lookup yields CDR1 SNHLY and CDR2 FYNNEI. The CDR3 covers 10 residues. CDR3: CASRVDEQYF. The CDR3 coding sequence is TGTGCCAGTCGAGTTGACGAGCAGTACTTC.

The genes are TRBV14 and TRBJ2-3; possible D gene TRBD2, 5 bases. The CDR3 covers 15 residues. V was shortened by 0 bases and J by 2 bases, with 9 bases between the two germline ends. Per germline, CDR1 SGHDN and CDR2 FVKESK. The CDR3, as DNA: TGTGCCAGCAGCCAAGATCTAGACTACACAGATACGCAGTATTTT. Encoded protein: CASSQDLDYTDTQYF.

The CDR3 loop reads CASSYGLAGTREQYF. The CDR3 DNA follows: TGTGCCAGCAGCTACGGACTAGCGGGGACTCGGGAGCAGTACTTC. The chain recombines TRBV7-2 with TRBJ2-7, with TRBD2 identical over 12 bases. Germline V CDR1 and CDR2: SGHTA, FQGNSA. This CDR3 has 15 amino acids. Unmatched junction bases numbered 8, after V lost 4 bases and J lost 7 bases.

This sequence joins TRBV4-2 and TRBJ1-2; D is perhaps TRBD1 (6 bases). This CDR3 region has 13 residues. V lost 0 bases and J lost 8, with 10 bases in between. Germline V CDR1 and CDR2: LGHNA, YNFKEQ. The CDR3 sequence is CASSQDSQGGYTF. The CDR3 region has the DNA TGTGCCAGCAGCCAAGATTCTCAGGGGGGCTACACCTTC.

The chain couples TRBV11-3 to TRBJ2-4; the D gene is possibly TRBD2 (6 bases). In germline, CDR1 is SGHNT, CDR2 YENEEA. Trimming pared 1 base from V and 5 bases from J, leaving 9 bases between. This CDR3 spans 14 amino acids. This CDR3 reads CASSLVGGENIQYF. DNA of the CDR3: TGTGCCAGCAGCTTAGTCGGCGGGGAAAACATTCAGTACTTC. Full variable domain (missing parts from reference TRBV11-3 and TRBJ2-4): EAGVVQSPRYKIIEKKQPVAFWCNPISGHNTLYWYLQNLGQGPELLIRYENEEAVDDSQLPKDRFSAERLKGVDSTLKIQPAELGDSAVYLCASSLVGGENIQYFGAGTRLSVL.

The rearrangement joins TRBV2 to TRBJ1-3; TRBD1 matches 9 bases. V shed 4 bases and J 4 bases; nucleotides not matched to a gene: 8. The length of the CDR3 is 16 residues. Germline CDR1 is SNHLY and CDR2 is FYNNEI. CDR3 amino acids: CASSAPGQGMGNTIYF. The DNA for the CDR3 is TGTGCCAGCAGTGCCCCCGGACAGGGGATGGGAAACACCATATATTTT.

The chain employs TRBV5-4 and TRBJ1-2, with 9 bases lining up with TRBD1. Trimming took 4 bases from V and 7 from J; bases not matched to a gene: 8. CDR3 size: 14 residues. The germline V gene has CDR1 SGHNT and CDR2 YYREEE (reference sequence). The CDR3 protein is CASSLPGQGAGYTF. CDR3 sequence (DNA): TGTGCCAGCAGCCTACCGGGACAGGGTGCTGGCTACACCTTC.

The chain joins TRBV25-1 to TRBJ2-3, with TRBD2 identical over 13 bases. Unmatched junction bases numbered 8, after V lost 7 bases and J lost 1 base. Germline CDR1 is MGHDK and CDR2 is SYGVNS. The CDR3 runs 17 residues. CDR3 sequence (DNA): TGTGCCAGCACCAAACCGACTAGCGGGGGGCGCACAGATACGCAGTATTTT. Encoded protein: CASTKPTSGGRTDTQYF.

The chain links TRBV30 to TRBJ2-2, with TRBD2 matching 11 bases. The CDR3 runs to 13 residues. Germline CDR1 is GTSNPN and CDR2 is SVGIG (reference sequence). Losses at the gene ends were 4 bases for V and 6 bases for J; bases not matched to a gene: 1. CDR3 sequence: CAWIAGGPGELFF. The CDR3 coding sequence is TGTGCCTGGATAGCGGGGGGGCCCGGGGAGCTGTTTTTT.

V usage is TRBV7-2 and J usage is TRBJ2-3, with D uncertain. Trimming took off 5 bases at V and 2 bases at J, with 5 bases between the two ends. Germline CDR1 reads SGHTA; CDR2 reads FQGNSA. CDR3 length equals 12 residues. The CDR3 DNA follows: TGTGCCAGCAGCCCCAACACAGATACGCAGTATTTT. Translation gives CASSPNTDTQYF.

The CDR3 loop is CASSGSTGNTGELFF. The CDR3 DNA reads as TGCGCCAGCAGCGGGTCAACAGGCAACACCGGGGAGCTGTTTTTT. This rearrangement joins TRBV5-1 to TRBJ2-2; D is perhaps TRBD1 (5 bases). The CDR3 sequence is 15 residues long. Trimming pared 4 bases from V and 2 bases from J, leaving 12 bases between. Germline assignment: CDR1 SGHRS and CDR2 YFSETQ.

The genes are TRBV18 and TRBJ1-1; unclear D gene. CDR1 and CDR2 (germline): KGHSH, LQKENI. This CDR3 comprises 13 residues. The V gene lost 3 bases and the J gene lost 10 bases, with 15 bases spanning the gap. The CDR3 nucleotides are TGTGCCAGCTCACCGAGTAACACGGTAGCAGCTTTCTTT. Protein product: CASSPSNTVAAFF.

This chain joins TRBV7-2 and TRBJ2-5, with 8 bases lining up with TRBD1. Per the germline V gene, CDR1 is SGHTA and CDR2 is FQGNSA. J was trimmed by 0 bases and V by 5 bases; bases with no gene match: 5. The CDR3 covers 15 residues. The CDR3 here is CASSQQTGDQETQYF. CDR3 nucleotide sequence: TGTGCCAGCAGCCAGCAGACAGGGGACCAAGAGACCCAGTACTTC.

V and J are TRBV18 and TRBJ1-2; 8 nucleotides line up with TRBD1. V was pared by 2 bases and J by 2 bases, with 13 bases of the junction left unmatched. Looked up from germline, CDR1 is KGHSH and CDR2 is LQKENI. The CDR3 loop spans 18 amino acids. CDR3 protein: CASSPGRQGSRENYGYTF. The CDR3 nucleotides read TGTGCCAGCTCACCAGGAAGACAGGGGAGTCGTGAGAACTATGGCTACACCTTC.

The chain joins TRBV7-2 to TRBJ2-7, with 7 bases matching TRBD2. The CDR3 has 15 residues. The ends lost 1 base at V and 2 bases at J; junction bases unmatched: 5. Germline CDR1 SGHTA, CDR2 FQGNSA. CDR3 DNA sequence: TGTGCCAGCAGCTTAGGGGAGGGATCTCCCTACGAGCAGTACTTC. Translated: CASSLGEGSPYEQYF.

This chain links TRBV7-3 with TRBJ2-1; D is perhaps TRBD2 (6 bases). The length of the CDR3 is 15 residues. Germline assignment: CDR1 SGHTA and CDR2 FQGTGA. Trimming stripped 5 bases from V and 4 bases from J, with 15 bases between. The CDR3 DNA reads TGTGCCAGCAGCCCAAGGGCGGGGCTGTACAATGAGCAGTTCTTC. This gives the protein CASSPRAGLYNEQFF.

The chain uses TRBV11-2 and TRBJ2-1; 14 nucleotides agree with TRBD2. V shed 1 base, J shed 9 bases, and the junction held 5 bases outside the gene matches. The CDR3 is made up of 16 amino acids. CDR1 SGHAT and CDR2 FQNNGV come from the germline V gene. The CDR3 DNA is TGTGCCAGCAGCTTAGGACTAGCGGGGGGGCGTGGTGAGCAGTTCTTC. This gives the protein CASSLGLAGGRGEQFF.

This CDR3 reads CASTRTDPNTGELFF. DNA for the CDR3: TGTGCCAGCACCAGGACTGACCCGAACACCGGGGAGCTGTTTTTT. The chain uses TRBV6-6 and TRBJ2-2, with D possibly matching TRBD2 (5 bases). The CDR3 covers 15 residues. Germline CDR1 MNHNY, CDR2 SVGAGI (reference sequence). V gave up 7 bases and J gave up 0 bases, with 12 bases separating them.

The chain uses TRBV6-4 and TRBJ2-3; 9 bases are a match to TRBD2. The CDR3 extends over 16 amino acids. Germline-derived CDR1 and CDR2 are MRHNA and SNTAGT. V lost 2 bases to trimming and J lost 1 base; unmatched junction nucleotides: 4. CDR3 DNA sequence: TGTGCCAGCAGTGACCGCCCTAGCGGGGGCACAGATACGCAGTATTTT. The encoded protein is CASSDRPSGGTDTQYF.

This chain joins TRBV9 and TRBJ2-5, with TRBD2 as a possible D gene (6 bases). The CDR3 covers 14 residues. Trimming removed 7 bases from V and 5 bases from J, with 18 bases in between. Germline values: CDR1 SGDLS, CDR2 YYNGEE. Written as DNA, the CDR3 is TGTGCCAGCGCTGGGGGGACGTTATCGGAGACCCAGTACTTC. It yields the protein CASAGGTLSETQYF.

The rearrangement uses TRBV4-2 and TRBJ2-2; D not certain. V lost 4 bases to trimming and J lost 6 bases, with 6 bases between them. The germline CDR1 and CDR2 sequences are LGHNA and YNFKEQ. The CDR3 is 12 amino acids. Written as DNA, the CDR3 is TGTGCCAGCAGCCTCTATGCCGGGGAGCTGTTTTTT. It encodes CASSLYAGELFF.

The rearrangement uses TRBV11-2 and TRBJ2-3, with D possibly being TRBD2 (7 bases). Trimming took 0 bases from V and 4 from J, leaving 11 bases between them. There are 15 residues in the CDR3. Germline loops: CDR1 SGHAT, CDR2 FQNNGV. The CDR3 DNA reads TGTGCCAGCAGCTTAGAGAGGGGGGGTGCAGATACGCAGTATTTT. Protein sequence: CASSLERGGADTQYF.